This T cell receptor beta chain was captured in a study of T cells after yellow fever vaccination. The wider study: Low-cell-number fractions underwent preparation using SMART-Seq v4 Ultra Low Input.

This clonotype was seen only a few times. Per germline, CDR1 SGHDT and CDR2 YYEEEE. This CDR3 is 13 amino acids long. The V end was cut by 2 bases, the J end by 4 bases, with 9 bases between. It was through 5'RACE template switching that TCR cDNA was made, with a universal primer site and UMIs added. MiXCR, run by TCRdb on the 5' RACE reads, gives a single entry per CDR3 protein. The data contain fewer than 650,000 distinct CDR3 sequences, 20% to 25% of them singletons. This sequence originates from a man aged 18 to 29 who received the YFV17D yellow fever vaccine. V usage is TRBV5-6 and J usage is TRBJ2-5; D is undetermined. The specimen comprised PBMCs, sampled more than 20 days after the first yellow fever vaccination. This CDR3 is CASSFFGVETQYF. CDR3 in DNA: TGTGCCAGCAGCTTCTTTGGTGTAGAGACCCAGTACTTC.